This T cell receptor beta chain was captured in a study of CD8+ T cells in alopecia areata. Sequencing relied on a cDNA template that was reverse transcribed from extracted RNA. Clones were sequenced by immunoSEQ multiplex PCR, and TCRdb holds only the in-frame ones, with some missing. Of more than 95,000 clones in the sample, around 61% were seen once. This CDR3 has 11 amino acids. J was trimmed by 6 bases and V by 7 bases; bases with no gene match: 6. Germline-derived CDR1 and CDR2 are SQVTM and ANQGSEA. This clone was counted between two and nine times. The antigen is unknown. Study-wide results and caveats: Relative to normal scalp, lesional scalp, especially alopecia totalis/universalis, showed higher clonality. Scalp samples also contribute reads from the resident alphabeta T cells found in normal skin. Mice gave a clearer picture of TCR sharing than patients did, possibly for HLA-related reasons.

Sorting separated CD4+ and CD8+ T cells out of PBMCs. The chain couples TRBV29-1 to TRBJ2-7, with 7 bases that match TRBD1. The sequencing sample was made of CD4+ T cells sorted from blood. This sequence originates from a human donor in good health. This CDR3 is CSAGQTTEQYF. The CDR3 DNA reads as TGCAGCGCGGGACAGACAACCGAGCAGTACTTC.